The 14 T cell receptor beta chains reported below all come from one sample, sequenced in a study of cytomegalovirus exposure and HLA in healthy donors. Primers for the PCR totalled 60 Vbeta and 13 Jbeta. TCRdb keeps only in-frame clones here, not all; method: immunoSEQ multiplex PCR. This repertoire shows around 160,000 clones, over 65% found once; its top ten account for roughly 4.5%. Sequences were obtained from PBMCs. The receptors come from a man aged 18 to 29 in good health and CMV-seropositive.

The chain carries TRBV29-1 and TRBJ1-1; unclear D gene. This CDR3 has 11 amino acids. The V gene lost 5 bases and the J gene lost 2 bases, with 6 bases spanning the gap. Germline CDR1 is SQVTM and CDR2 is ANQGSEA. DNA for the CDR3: TGCAGCGTTCGTAAAAACACTGAAGCTTTCTTT. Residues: CSVRKNTEAFF.

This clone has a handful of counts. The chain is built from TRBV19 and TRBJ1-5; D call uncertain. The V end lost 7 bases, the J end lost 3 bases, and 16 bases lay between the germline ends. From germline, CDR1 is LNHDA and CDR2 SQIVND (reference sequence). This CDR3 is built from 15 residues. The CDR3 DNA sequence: TGTGCCAGTAACCCTATCCAACCCTTCAATCAGCCCCAGCATTTT. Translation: CASNPIQPFNQPQHF.

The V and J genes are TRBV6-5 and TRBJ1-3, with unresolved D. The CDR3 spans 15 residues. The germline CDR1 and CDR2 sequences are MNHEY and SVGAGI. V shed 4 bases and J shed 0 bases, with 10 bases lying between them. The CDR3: CASSFRRSSGNTIYF. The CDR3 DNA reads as TGTGCCAGCAGTTTTAGGAGGAGCTCTGGAAACACCATATATTTT.

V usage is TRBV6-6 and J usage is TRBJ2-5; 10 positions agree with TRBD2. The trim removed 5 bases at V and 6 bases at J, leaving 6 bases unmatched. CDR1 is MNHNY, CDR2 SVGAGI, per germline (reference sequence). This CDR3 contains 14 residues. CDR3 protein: CASSTSGAMKTQYF. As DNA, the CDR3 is TGTGCCAGCAGTACTAGCGGGGCCATGAAGACCCAGTACTTC.

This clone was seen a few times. The CDR3 nucleotides read TGCGCCAGCAGCCGAGGTGTGGAGAGCGCTGAAGCTTTCTTT. It codes for CASSRGVESAEAFF. The chain has TRBV5-1 and TRBJ1-1; no definite D call. The V and J ends lost 4 bases and 6 bases respectively, with 16 bases between them. The germline V gene encodes CDR1 SGHRS and CDR2 YFSETQ. The CDR3 has 14 residues.

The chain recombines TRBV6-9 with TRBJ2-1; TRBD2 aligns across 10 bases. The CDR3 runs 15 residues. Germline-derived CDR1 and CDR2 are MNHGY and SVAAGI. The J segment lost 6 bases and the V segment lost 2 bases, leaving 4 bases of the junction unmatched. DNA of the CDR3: TGTGCCAGCAGTTATGGGAGCGGGAGGGCCAATGAGCAGTTCTTC. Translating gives CASSYGSGRANEQFF.

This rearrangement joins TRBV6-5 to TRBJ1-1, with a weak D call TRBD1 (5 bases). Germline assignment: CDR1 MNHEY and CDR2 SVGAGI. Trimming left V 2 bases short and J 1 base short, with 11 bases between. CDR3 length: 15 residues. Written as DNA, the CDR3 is TGTGCCAGCAGTTACCGGATCGGGGGGAACACTGAAGCTTTCTTT. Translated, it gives CASSYRIGGNTEAFF.

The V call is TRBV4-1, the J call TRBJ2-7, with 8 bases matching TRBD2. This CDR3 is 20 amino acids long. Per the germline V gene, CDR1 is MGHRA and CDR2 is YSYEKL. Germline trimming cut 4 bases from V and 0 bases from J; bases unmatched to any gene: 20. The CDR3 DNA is TGCGCCAGCAGCCCACTACCAGCGGGGGACGACCACCCCAGCTCCTACGAGCAGTACGTC. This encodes CASSPLPAGDDHPSSYEQYV.

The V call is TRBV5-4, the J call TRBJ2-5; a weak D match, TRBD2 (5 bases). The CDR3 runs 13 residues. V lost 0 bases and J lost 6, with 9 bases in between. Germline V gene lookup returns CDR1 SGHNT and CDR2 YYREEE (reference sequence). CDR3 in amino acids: CASSLDGEQTQYF. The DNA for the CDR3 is TGTGCCAGCAGCTTGGACGGGGAACAGACCCAGTACTTC.

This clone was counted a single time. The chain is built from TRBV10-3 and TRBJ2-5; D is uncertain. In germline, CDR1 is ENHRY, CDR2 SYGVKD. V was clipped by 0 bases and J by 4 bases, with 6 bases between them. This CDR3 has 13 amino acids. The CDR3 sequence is CAISESARETQYF. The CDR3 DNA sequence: TGTGCCATCAGTGAGTCGGCAAGAGAGACCCAGTACTTC.

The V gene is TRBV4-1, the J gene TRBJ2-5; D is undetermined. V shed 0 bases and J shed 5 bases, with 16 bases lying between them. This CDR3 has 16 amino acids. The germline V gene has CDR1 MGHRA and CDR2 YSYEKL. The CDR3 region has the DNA TGCGCCAGCAGCCAAGAGAGTGTTCCAGGTGGGGAGACCCAGTACTTC. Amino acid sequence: CASSQESVPGGETQYF.

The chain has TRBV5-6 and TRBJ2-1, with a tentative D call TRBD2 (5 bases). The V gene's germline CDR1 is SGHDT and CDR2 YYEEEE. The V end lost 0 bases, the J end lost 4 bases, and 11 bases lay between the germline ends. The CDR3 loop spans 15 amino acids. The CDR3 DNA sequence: TGTGCCAGCAGCTTGGTGACTCGGGATTACAATGAGCAGTTCTTC. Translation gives CASSLVTRDYNEQFF. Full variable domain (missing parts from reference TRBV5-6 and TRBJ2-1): DAGVTQSPTHLIKTRGQQVTLRCSPKSGHDTVSWYQQALGQGPQFIFQYYEEEERQRGNFPDRFSGHQFPNYSSELNVNALLLGDSALYLCASSLVTRDYNEQFFGPGTRLTVL.

CDR3 loop: CASSLGRETSYNEQFF. CDR3 nucleotide sequence: TGTGCCAGCAGCTTGGGTCGGGAGACCTCCTACAATGAGCAGTTCTTC. This chain links TRBV5-4 with TRBJ2-1; possible D gene TRBD2, 6 bases. CDR1 and CDR2 (germline): SGHNT, YYREEE (reference sequence). The CDR3 spans 16 residues. The V end lost 0 bases, the J end lost 0 bases, and 10 bases lay between the germline ends.

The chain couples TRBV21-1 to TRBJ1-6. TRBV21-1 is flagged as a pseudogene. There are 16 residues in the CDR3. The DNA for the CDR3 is TGTGCCAGCAGCCCTTACCTTCGCTCGGGGAAATCACCCCTCCACTTT. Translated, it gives CASSPYLRSGKSPLHF.